This TCR beta chain came from a study of T cell responses to AZD1222 COVID-19 vaccine. Study overall: Second-dose schedules of about 4 or about 12 weeks were combined. Whole-study findings and limits: Only after the peak T cell response were repertoires sampled.

TCRdb keeps only in-frame clones here, not all; method: immunoSEQ multiplex PCR. The table shows about 180,000 clones, with approximately 86% occurring only once. About this clone itself: What it recognizes is unknown.

Germline assignment: CDR1 SGDLS and CDR2 YYNGEE. The V end lost 1 base, the J end lost 3 bases, and 14 bases lay between the germline ends. The CDR3 runs 16 residues. The material was peripheral blood, obtained on day 0 of AZD1222 vaccination. V is TRBV9 and J is TRBJ1-5; tentative D call: TRBD1 (6 bases). The origin of this receptor is an adult in good health. CDR3 in DNA: TGTGCCAGCAGCGTACTGGGGGCCCTCTACAATCAGCCCCAGCATTTT. It translates to CASSVLGALYNQPQHF. Looking up the rest from reference TRBV9 and TRBJ1-5 gives the full variable domain: DSGVTQTPKHLITATGQRVTLRCSPRSGDLSVYWYQQSLDQGLQFLIQYYNGEERAKGNILERFSAQQFPDLHSELNLSSLELGDSALYFCASSVLGALYNQPQHFGDGTRLSIL.